This T cell receptor beta chain stems from a study of glioma-infiltrating T cells. Study-wide background: WHO grade II oligodendrogliomas or astrocytomas, plus non-recurrent WHO grade IV glioblastomas, were sampled.

Amplification of TCR alpha and beta CDR3 regions from RNA used iRepertoire nested multiplex PCR. TCRdb analysed the multiplex PCR reads with MiXCR anew, one entry per CDR3 protein. The sample has 300,000 to 450,000 distinct CDR3 sequences, more than 35% seen once. Germline V gene sequence: CDR1 DFQATT, CDR2 SNEGSKA (reference sequence). The CDR3 consists of 11 residues. V shed 3 bases and J shed 4 bases, with 4 bases lying between them. The rearrangement links TRBV20-1 to TRBJ2-1; D call uncertain. Source material: glioma tissue, nonneoplastic brain tissue, or PBMCs (not recorded which). This TCR came from a human donor with low-grade glioma or glioblastoma, undergoing nonglioma brain surgery, or in good health (not recorded which). This CDR3 is CSASRYNEQFF. For the CDR3, the DNA is TGCAGTGCTAGCAGATACAATGAGCAGTTCTTC.